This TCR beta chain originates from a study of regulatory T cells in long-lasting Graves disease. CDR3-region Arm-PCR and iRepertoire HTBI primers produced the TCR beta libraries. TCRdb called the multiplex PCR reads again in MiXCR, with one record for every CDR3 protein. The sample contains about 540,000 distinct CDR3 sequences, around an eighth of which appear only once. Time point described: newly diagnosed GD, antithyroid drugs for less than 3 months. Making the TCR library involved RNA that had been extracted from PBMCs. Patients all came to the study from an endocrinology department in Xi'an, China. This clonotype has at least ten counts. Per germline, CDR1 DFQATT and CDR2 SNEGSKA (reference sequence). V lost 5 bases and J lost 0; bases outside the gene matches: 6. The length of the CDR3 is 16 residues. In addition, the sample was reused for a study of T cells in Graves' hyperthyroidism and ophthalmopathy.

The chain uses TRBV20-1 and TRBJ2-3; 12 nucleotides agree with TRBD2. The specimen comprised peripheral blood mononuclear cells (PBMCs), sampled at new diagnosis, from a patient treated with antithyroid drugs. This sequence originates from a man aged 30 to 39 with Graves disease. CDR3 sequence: CSAPRTSGVSTDTQYF. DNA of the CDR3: TGCAGTGCTCCCCGGACTAGCGGGGTGAGCACAGATACGCAGTATTTT.